This entry concerns a single T cell receptor beta chain. The data were obtained in a study of siplizumab effects on memory and regulatory T cells. Profiling relied on immunoSEQ multiplex PCR, and the TCRdb table lists in-frame clones only, not all of them. The sample has under 70,000 clones, 65% to 80% seen once. V shed 5 bases and J shed 1 base, with 8 bases lying between them. CDR1 is SGHTA and CDR2 is FQGTGA in the germline V gene. This CDR3 is 13 amino acids long. The chain uses TRBV7-3 and TRBJ1-1, with D perhaps TRBD1 (5 bases). This sequence was found in a human donor in good health. Sequencing was done on a sample of memory CD4+ T cells sorted from blood. As DNA, the CDR3 is TGTGCCAGCAGCGCCCAGGGGAACACTGAAGCTTTCTTT. It encodes CASSAQGNTEAFF.